The 13 T cell receptor beta chains given below trace back to one sample, sequenced in a study of patients and donors after allogeneic stem cell transplantation. In TCRdb, the RT-PCR reads were re-called with MiXCR into one record per CDR3 protein. The sample has under 200,000 distinct CDR3 sequences, about 24% seen once; the top ten hold roughly 27%. The material sequenced was blood, either unsorted or a sorted T cell fraction (not recorded which). These receptors all come from a human donor who was either an allogeneic HSCT recipient or a stem cell or donor lymphocyte infusion donor (not recorded which). It is not recorded whose cells these are; they may come from a transplant donor.

The chain employs TRBV18 and TRBJ1-6; D remains unclear. This CDR3 spans 13 amino acids. Germline V gene data show CDR1 as KGHSH and CDR2 as LQKENI. V dropped 2 bases and J dropped 8 bases, with 7 bases sitting between them. The CDR3 nucleotides are TGTGCCAGCTCACCAGGAGGGTATTCACCCCTCCACTTT. Its translation: CASSPGGYSPLHF.

This clonotype showed up just a few times. The gene calls are TRBV12-3 or TRBV12-4 and TRBJ1-5; tentative D call: TRBD1 (5 bases). The CDR3 has 14 amino acids. V gave up 2 bases and J gave up 6 bases, with 11 bases separating them. The CDR3 here is CASSLSGLSQPQHF. CDR3 DNA sequence: TGTGCCAGCAGTTTATCAGGGTTGAGTCAGCCCCAGCATTTT.

The chain carries TRBV20-1 and TRBJ2-3, with D possibly TRBD2 on 6 matching bases. V lost 3 bases and J lost 2, with 12 bases in between. CDR3 length: 14 residues. Germline V gene lookup returns CDR1 DFQATT and CDR2 SNEGSKA (reference sequence). The CDR3 bases are TGCAGTGCTAGCCGTAGCGGATACACAGATACGCAGTATTTT. This sequence encodes CSASRSGYTDTQYF.

The V call is TRBV10-3, the J call TRBJ1-3; the D gene is possibly TRBD1 (6 bases). Germline CDR1 is ENHRY and CDR2 is SYGVKD. CDR3 length: 15 residues. Trimming stripped 8 bases from V and 7 bases from J, with 21 bases between. This CDR3 is CAIASRDTGGNTIYF. The CDR3 nucleotides are TGTGCCATCGCCTCCAGGGACACCGGAGGGAACACCATATATTTT.

DNA for the CDR3: TGCAGTGCCCCGCTTTTGGACGCAGATACGCAGTATTTT. Its translation: CSAPLLDADTQYF. V is TRBV20-1 and J is TRBJ2-3; D gene ambiguous. The CDR3 loop spans 13 amino acids. Trimming removed 6 bases from V and 4 bases from J, with 14 bases in between. Looked up from germline, CDR1 is DFQATT and CDR2 is SNEGSKA (reference sequence).

V and J are TRBV12-3 or TRBV12-4 and TRBJ2-7, with TRBD2 as a possible D gene (6 bases). V was shortened by 4 bases and J by 1 base, with 14 bases between the two germline ends. The CDR3 length is 15 residues. CDR3 nucleotide sequence: TGTGCCAGCAGTTCCCAAAAGCGGGTTTCCTACGAGCAGTACTTC. Its translation is CASSSQKRVSYEQYF.

This clonotype was counted ten times or more. This chain uses TRBV6-6 with TRBJ1-4; D is ambiguous. The CDR3 extends over 12 amino acids. Per the germline V gene, CDR1 is MNHNY and CDR2 is SVGAGI (reference sequence). Trimming left V 4 bases short and J 7 bases short, with 7 bases between. The CDR3 loop is CASSLSGEKLFF. The CDR3 bases are TGTGCCAGCAGTTTATCGGGTGAAAAACTGTTTTTT.

The rearrangement links TRBV12-3 or TRBV12-4 to TRBJ2-4; TRBD1 matches at 8 bases. CDR3 length: 14 residues. The ends lost 4 bases at V and 8 bases at J; junction bases unmatched: 7. CDR3 sequence (DNA): TGTGCCAGCAGTTCCCACCCGGGACAGGACATTCAGTACTTC. Translating it yields CASSSHPGQDIQYF.

This clonotype was picked up a small number of times. The V call is TRBV7-2, the J call TRBJ1-2; a possible D gene is TRBD1 (5 bases). CDR3 length: 11 amino acids. Germline CDR1 is SGHTA and CDR2 is FQGNSA. Trimming cost V 8 bases and J 7 bases, with 11 bases left between them. The CDR3 protein is CASGGGFGYTF. The CDR3 region has the DNA TGTGCCAGCGGTGGGGGTTTTGGCTACACCTTC.

This clonotype turned up a few times. DNA for the CDR3: TGCAGCGTGCAGGGAGGGGTGAACACTGAAGCTTTCTTT. Encoded protein: CSVQGGVNTEAFF. The chain carries TRBV29-1 and TRBJ1-1, with D perhaps TRBD1 (5 bases). The V gene's germline CDR1 is SQVTM and CDR2 ANQGSEA. This CDR3 region has 13 residues. With 6 bases removed from V and 0 bases from J, the gap between germline ends came to 11 bases.

The V call is TRBV27, the J call TRBJ1-2; D is unclear. V lost 4 bases, J lost 5 bases, and 11 bases lay in between. CDR1 and CDR2 (germline): MNHEY, SMNVEV (reference sequence). This CDR3 comprises 13 residues. The CDR3 DNA reads TGTGCCAGCAGTTCAACACGCCTTTATGGCTACACCTTC. Translation gives CASSSTRLYGYTF.

In this sample, this clonotype turned up a few times. The rearrangement uses TRBV5-1 and TRBJ1-5, with TRBD1 matching over 9 bases. The germline CDR1 and CDR2 sequences are SGHRS and YFSETQ. The trim removed 4 bases at V and 4 bases at J, leaving 6 bases unmatched. This CDR3 is 15 amino acids long. CDR3: CASSKGTGKNQPQHF. The DNA of the CDR3 is TGCGCCAGCAGCAAAGGGACAGGGAAAAATCAGCCCCAGCATTTT.

The J gene is TRBJ1-2, the V gene TRBV5-1; 8 positions agree with TRBD1. This CDR3 is 15 amino acids long. The junction had 7 bases not matched to a gene; V was cut back by 6 bases and J by 0 bases. Germline V gene sequence: CDR1 SGHRS, CDR2 YFSETQ. The CDR3 DNA reads as TGCGCCAGCACTCCAACAGGGGGAACTAACTATGGCTACACCTTC. This codes for CASTPTGGTNYGYTF.